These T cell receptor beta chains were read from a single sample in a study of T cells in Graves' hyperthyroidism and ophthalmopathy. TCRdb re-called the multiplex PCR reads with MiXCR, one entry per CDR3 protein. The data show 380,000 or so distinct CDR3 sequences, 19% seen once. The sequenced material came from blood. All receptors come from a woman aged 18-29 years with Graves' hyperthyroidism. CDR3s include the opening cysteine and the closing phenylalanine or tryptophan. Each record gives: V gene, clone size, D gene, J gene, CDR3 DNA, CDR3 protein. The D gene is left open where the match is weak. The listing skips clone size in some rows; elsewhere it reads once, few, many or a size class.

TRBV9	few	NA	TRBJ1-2	TGTGCCAGCAGCGTAGGCGTGAACTATGGCTACACCTTC	CASSVGVNYGYTF
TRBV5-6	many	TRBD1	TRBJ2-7	TGTGCCAGCAGCTTTCTGTCGACCGGGACAGGGGGCGGAGGCTACGAGCAGTACTTC	CASSFLSTGTGGGGYEQYF
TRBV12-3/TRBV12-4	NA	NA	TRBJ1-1	TGTGCCAGCAGTTCTAGTCCCCCTTGGAACACTGAAGCTTTCTTT	CASSSSPPWNTEAFF
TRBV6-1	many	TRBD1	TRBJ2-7	TGTGCCAGCACCCCACCGACAGGGGGCCCCGAGCAGTACTTC	CASTPPTGGPEQYF
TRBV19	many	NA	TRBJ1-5	TGTGCCAGTACATCAGGGCTGAATCAGCCCCAGCATTTT	CASTSGLNQPQHF
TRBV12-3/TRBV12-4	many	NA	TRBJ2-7	TGTGCCAGCAGCCCGGACACCTACGAGCAGTACTTC	CASSPDTYEQYF
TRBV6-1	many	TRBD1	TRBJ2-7	TGTGCCAGCAGTGTGGACAGGTACTCCTACGAGCAGTACTTC	CASSVDRYSYEQYF
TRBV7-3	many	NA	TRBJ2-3	TGTGCCAGCAGCTTAACGATGGGGGGAACAGATACGCAGTATTTT	CASSLTMGGTDTQYF
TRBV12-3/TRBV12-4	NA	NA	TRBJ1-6	TGTGCCAGCAGTACCCCGACCGGGCAGTTCCTCCACTTT	CASSTPTGQFLHF
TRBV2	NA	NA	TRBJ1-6	TGTGCCAGCTGGGAAGGGACTCTCAGCTCCTATAATTCACCCCTCCACTTT	CASWEGTLSSYNSPLHF
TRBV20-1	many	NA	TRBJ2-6	TGCAGTGCGCAGAGGGGGTACCTCTCTGGGGCCAACGTCCTGACTTTC	CSAQRGYLSGANVLTF
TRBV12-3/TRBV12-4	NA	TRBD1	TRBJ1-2	TGTGCCAGCAGTTTAAAGAGACAGGGTTCTCCCTACACCTTC	CASSLKRQGSPYTF
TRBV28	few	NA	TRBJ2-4	TGTGCCAGCAGTTTCGGGCGTTCGCTAAACATTCAGTACTTC	CASSFGRSLNIQYF
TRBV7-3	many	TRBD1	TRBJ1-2	TGTGCCAGCAGCTTATACGGACAGGTTGGCCGAACGCAAGGCTACACCTTC	CASSLYGQVGRTQGYTF
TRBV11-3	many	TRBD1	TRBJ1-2	TGTGCCAGCAGCTTATCCTGGACAGGAGGAATATTTAGGACATATGGCTACACCTTC	CASSLSWTGGIFRTYGYTF
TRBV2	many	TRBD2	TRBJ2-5	TGTGCCAGCAGTTGGGCTAGCGGGGTGAAAGAGACCCAGTACTTC	CASSWASGVKETQYF
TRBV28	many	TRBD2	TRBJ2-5	TGTGCCAGCAGTTTAGGTCTAGCGGGGGCACCACAAGAGACCCAGTACTTC	CASSLGLAGAPQETQYF
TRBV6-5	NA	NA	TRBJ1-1	TGTGCCAGCAGTTACTCGACAGCCTCCATGAACACTGAAGCTTTCTTT	CASSYSTASMNTEAFF
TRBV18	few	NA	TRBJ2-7	TGTGCCAGCTCACCGGGGGCAGGGGAGCAGTACTTC	CASSPGAGEQYF
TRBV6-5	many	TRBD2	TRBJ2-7	TGTGCCAGCGGGCGGGGGAACTACGAGCAGTACTTC	CASGRGNYEQYF
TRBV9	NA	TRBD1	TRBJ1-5	TGTGCCAGCAGCGCCGAGGGGGCAAGCAATCAGCCCCAGCATTTT	CASSAEGASNQPQHF
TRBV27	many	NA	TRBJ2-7	TGTGCCAGCAGTGTGGGCGAGCAGTACTTC	CASSVGEQYF
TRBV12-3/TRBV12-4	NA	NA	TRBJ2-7	TGTGCCAGCAGTTTAGGGGTAGGGGTCTACGATCAGTACTTC	CASSLGVGVYDQYF
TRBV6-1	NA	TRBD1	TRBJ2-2	TGTGCCAGCAGTGCAGGGGGCTGGAACACCGGGGAGCTGTTTTTT	CASSAGGWNTGELFF
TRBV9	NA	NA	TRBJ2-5	TGTGCCAGCAGCGCACGATATGGGGGAGGGACCCAGTACTTC	CASSARYGGGTQYF
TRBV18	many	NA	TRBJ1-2	TGTGCCAGCTCACCACTGCCTGGGCAGATCTATGGCTACACCTTC	CASSPLPGQIYGYTF
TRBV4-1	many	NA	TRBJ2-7	TGCGCCAGCAGCCAATTAGTAGCCTACGAGCAGTACTTC	CASSQLVAYEQYF
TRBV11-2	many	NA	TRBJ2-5	TGTGCCAGCAGCTTATCGTCAGAGACCCAGTACTTC	CASSLSSETQYF
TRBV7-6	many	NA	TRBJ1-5	TGTGCCAGCAGGGTGGTGGGGAGCTTGTATAGCAATCAGCCCCAGCATTTT	CASRVVGSLYSNQPQHF
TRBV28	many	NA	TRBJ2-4	TGTGCCAGCGAACATGCTGCCGAGACAGGTTATCAGTACTTC	CASEHAAETGYQYF
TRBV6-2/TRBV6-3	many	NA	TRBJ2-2	TGTGCCAGCAGTTACCAACCCCGCGACACCGGGGAGCTGTTTTTT	CASSYQPRDTGELFF
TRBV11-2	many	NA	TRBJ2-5	TGTGCCAGCAGCTTAACGGCCACCCCGGAGACCCAGTACTTC	CASSLTATPETQYF
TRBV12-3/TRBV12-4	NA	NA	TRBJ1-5	TGTGCCAGCAGTCGGGACATTAGCAATCAGCCCCAGCATTTT	CASSRDISNQPQHF
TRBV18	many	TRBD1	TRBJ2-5	TGTGCCAGCTCACCATCGGGACAGGGGGGAGAGACCCAGTACTTC	CASSPSGQGGETQYF
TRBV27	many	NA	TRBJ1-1	TGTGCCAGCAGTTTAAAATCCCCACCCGTAACTGAAGCTTTCTTT	CASSLKSPPVTEAFF
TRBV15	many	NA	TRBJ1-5	TGTGCCACCAGCAGAGCCAGGGGACAGCCCCAGCATTTT	CATSRARGQPQHF
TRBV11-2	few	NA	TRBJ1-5	TGTGCCAGCAGCTTAGAGGCCAGGGCGAATCAGCCCCAGCATTTT	CASSLEARANQPQHF
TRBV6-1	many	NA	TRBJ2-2	TGTGCCAGCAGGCGAGGGAACACCGGGGAGCTGTTTTTT	CASRRGNTGELFF
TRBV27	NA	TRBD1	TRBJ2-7	TGTGCCAGCACCACCGGGACAGGAGGTTTTCACGAGCAGTACTTC	CASTTGTGGFHEQYF
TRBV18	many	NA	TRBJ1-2	TGTGCCAGCTCACCTATGACAATTAAGGCCTATGGCTACACCTTC	CASSPMTIKAYGYTF
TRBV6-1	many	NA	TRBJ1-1	TGTGCCAGCAGGGACCCCGGGCTCCGGAACACTGAAGCTTTCTTT	CASRDPGLRNTEAFF
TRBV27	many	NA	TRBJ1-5	TGTGCCAGCAGTTTAAATCCTTGGAGCAATCAGCCCCAGCATTTT	CASSLNPWSNQPQHF
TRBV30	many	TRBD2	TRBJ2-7	TGTGCCTGGAGCCGCGGGGGGCTGGACGAGCAGTACTTC	CAWSRGGLDEQYF
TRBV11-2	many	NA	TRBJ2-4	TGTGCCAGCAGCTTAAGGGACGGCCCTAGCCAGAAAAACATTCAGTACTTC	CASSLRDGPSQKNIQYF
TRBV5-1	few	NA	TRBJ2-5	TGCGCCAGCAGCGGAGTCGGCTGGGCGGATGGTCCAGCGGAAGAGACCCAGTACTTC	CASSGVGWADGPAEETQYF
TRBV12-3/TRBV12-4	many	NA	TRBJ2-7	TGTGCCAGCAGTCGACAGAGGGACGCCTCCTACGAGCAGTACTTC	CASSRQRDASYEQYF
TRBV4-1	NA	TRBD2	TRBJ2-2	TGCGCCAGCCGGAGAGGAGTCAGCGGGGGGCCGCGTGCCGGGGAGCTGTTTTTT	CASRRGVSGGPRAGELFF
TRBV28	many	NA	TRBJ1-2	TGTGCCAGCAGTCAACAGGGACCGTACTATGGCTACACCTTC	CASSQQGPYYGYTF
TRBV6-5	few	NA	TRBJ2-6	TGTGCCAGCAGTTACAGGCGGGGTGGGGCCAACGTCCTGACTTTC	CASSYRRGGANVLTF
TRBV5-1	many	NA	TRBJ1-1	TGCGCCAGCAGTCGGGGCCACAGGACTGAAGCTTTCTTT	CASSRGHRTEAFF
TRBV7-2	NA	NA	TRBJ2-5	TGTGCCAGCAGCTTAGAAGTGAGTCAAGAGACCCAGTACTTC	CASSLEVSQETQYF
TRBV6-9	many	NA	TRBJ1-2	TGTGCCAGCACCTGGGGGGAGATCTATGGCTACACCTTC	CASTWGEIYGYTF
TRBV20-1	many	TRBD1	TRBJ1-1	TGCAGTGCTAGAGACGTCCGACAGGGATCAACTGAAGCTTTCTTT	CSARDVRQGSTEAFF
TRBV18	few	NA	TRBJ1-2	TGTGCCAGCTCACCAGTCATGAGGGCCGGGACATCTAATGGCTACACCTTC	CASSPVMRAGTSNGYTF
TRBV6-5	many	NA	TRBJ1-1	TGTGCCAGCAGTTACAGCACACAGAACACTGAAGCTTTCTTT	CASSYSTQNTEAFF
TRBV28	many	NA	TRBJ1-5	TGTGCCAGCAGTTTATTGCAGGCACTATATAGCAATCAGCCCCAGCATTTT	CASSLLQALYSNQPQHF
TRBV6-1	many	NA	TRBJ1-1	TGTGCCAGCACCAGACCTACAGGGAACACTGAAGCTTTCTTT	CASTRPTGNTEAFF
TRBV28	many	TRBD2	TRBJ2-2	TGTGCCAGCGCGCGCCGGGGGGGGACCGGGGAGCTGTTTTTT	CASARRGGTGELFF
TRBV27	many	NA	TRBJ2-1	TGTGCCAGCACCCCCACACCGACAGGTGCCTACAATGAGCAGTTCTTC	CASTPTPTGAYNEQFF